These T cell receptor beta chains were read from a single sample in a study of early T cells in non-severe SARS-CoV-2 infection. From the 5' RACE reads, TCRdb called clonotypes with MiXCR, one entry per CDR3 protein. Of 35,000 to 45,000 distinct CDR3 sequences listed, 9.5% to 15% are singletons. The sequenced sample consisted of whole blood. These receptors came from an adult who was a healthcare worker with PCR-confirmed SARS-CoV-2 infection or an uninfected control (not recorded which). Both conserved end residues are trimmed from each CDR3. Each record gives: J gene, V gene, CDR3 protein.

J: TRBJ2-7; V: TRBV6-5; CDR3: ASSSLIHTRQARLYEQY
J: TRBJ2-3; V: TRBV7-2; CDR3: ASSVNGPRTYSSTDTQY
J: TRBJ2-1; V: TRBV7-8; CDR3: ASSPREESYNEQF
J: TRBJ1-5; V: TRBV6-2/TRBV6-3; CDR3: ASSQISNQPQH
J: TRBJ1-2; V: TRBV29-1; CDR3: SVEEQGAYGYT
J: TRBJ2-1; V: TRBV29-1; CDR3: SVESPGGDEQF
J: TRBJ2-5; V: TRBV4-2; CDR3: ASSQVGQPTQY
J: TRBJ2-5; V: TRBV11-2; CDR3: ASSLGVEETQY
J: TRBJ2-1; V: TRBV5-1; CDR3: ASSANPGLSPNNEQF
J: TRBJ1-5; V: TRBV7-2; CDR3: ASSLFGQGGQPQH
J: TRBJ2-5; V: TRBV24-1; CDR3: ATSAPTGGQETQY
J: TRBJ1-1; V: TRBV19; CDR3: ASSTRPSEAF
J: TRBJ2-7; V: TRBV7-2; CDR3: ASSSSAGSYEQY